These 24 T cell receptor beta chains originate from one sample sequenced in a study of blood T cells in healthy people across ages. Primed by a sample-barcoded 5' primer and a J-beta primer mix, a second PCR proceeded for roughly 7 to 11 cycles. Each CDR3 protein gets one entry after TCRdb re-called the 5' RACE reads with MiXCR. The sample lists over a million distinct CDR3 sequences; around 45% were seen once. The source material was blood. The receptors derive from a woman aged 55 to 70 in good health.

This chain joins TRBV20-1 and TRBJ2-5, with 10 bases that match TRBD2. From germline, CDR1 is DFQATT and CDR2 SNEGSKA (reference sequence). With 6 bases clipped from V and 5 bases from J, the junction kept 15 bases outside the gene matches. The CDR3 runs 16 residues. This CDR3 reads CSANQPGGLAKETQYF. DNA of the CDR3: TGCAGTGCGAACCAACCGGGGGGACTAGCGAAGGAGACCCAGTACTTC.

In DNA form, the CDR3 reads TGCAGTGCTAGAGATGGTCTGGTTTACAATGAGCAGTTCTTC. Its translation: CSARDGLVYNEQFF. The chain is built from TRBV20-1 and TRBJ2-1; D is uncertain. Trimming left V 0 bases short and J 4 bases short, with 10 bases between. Per the germline V gene, CDR1 is DFQATT and CDR2 is SNEGSKA (reference sequence). This CDR3 has 14 residues.

The chain recombines TRBV5-1 with TRBJ2-1, with D perhaps matching TRBD2 (6 bases). V gave up 4 bases and J gave up 4 bases, with 15 bases separating them. This CDR3 is built from 15 residues. CDR1 is SGHRS and CDR2 is YFSETQ in the germline V gene. The CDR3 reads CASSGIADGYNEQFF. In nucleotides, the CDR3 is TGCGCCAGCAGCGGAATAGCGGACGGTTACAATGAGCAGTTCTTC.

For this clonotype: One end of the junction does not line up with germline, which may come from a read error. The rearrangement uses TRBV11-2 and TRBJ2-3; 12 positions agree with TRBD2. The CDR3 loop spans 20 amino acids. CDR1 is SGHAT, CDR2 FQNNGV, per germline. CDR3 DNA sequence: TGTGCCAGCAGCTTAGACCCTAGCGGGAGGGCCTGGGGTAGCACAGATGCGCAGTATTTT. Its translation is CASSLDPSGRAWGSTDAQYF.

The V gene is TRBV24-1, the J gene TRBJ2-1, with D possibly TRBD1 on 5 matching bases. The J call may be incorrect, as the DNA end agrees better with TRBJ2-7. This CDR3 is built from 15 residues. Germline V gene data show CDR1 as KGHDR and CDR2 as SFDVKD. CDR3: CATSDFGGAYNEQYF. CDR3 nucleotide sequence: TGTGCCACCAGTGATTTTGGTGGGGCTTACAATGAGCAGTACTTC.

This clonotype was recorded many times. The chain is built from TRBV11-2 and TRBJ2-3; D is tentatively TRBD1 or TRBD2 (6 bases each). CDR1 and CDR2 (germline): SGHAT, FQNNGV. The CDR3 length is 15 residues. V lost 5 bases and J 0 bases, leaving 12 bases between the germline ends. The CDR3 region has the DNA TGTGCCAGCAGCCTGGAGGGGGGAAGCACAGATACGCAGTATTTT. It specifies CASSLEGGSTDTQYF.

The chain links TRBV6-2 or TRBV6-3 to TRBJ2-1, with TRBD1 matching over 8 bases. The CDR3 is made up of 14 amino acids. The germline V gene has CDR1 MNHEY and CDR2 SVGEGT. After removal of 5 bases from V and 9 bases from J, the junction contained 9 bases not matched to a gene. The CDR3 region is CASSPGQDVAEQFF. The CDR3 bases are TGTGCCAGCAGTCCGGGACAGGATGTGGCTGAGCAGTTCTTC.

The V call is TRBV27, the J call TRBJ2-3; 7 bases are a match to TRBD1. Germline assignment: CDR1 MNHEY and CDR2 SMNVEV (reference sequence). With 5 bases clipped from V and 1 base from J, the junction kept 12 bases outside the gene matches. This CDR3 contains 17 residues. The DNA for the CDR3 is TGTGCCAGCAGTACGCCTAACAGGGGCCCGGGCACAGATACGCAGTATTTT. As protein: CASSTPNRGPGTDTQYF.

The chain uses TRBV29-1 and TRBJ1-6, with TRBD1 as a possible D gene (6 bases). The V gene lost 7 bases and the J gene lost 6 bases, with 16 bases spanning the gap. CDR3 size: 14 residues. Germline V gives CDR1 SQVTM, CDR2 ANQGSEA. As DNA, the CDR3 is TGCAGCGCCGCTTTAGCGGGGGCTAATTCACCCCTCCACTTT. It codes for CSAALAGANSPLHF.

About this clonotype: A much larger clone lies a single base off, so this may be a read error. The chain is built from TRBV28 and TRBJ2-6; D remains ambiguous. CDR3 length equals 15 residues. Trimming took 4 bases from V and 1 from J, leaving 8 bases between them. Germline loops: CDR1 MDHEN, CDR2 SYDVKM. The CDR3 DNA reads as TGTGCCAGCAGTTCCGCTTGTTCTGGGGCCAACGTCCTGACTTTC. It specifies CASSSACSGANVLTF.

The chain combines TRBV4-2 with TRBJ1-2, with TRBD1 as a possible D gene (6 bases). Germline CDR1 LGHNA, CDR2 YNFKEQ. This CDR3 has 15 amino acids. V was trimmed by 2 bases and J by 8 bases, leaving 18 bases between them. CDR3 in amino acids: CASSQTRGVWNGYTF. The CDR3 region has the DNA TGTGCCAGCAGCCAAACAAGGGGGGTCTGGAACGGCTACACCTTC.

V is TRBV5-1 and J is TRBJ2-1; tentatively, D is TRBD1 (6 bases). The CDR3 has 16 amino acids. Between the trimmed V and J ends, which lost 4 bases and 3 bases, there was a span of 17 bases. Germline-derived CDR1 and CDR2 are SGHRS and YFSETQ. The CDR3 region has the DNA TGCGCCAGCAGCCACACAGGGATTCCCGACTACAATGAGCAGTTCTTC. Protein: CASSHTGIPDYNEQFF.

This clonotype was counted only a few times. The CDR3 DNA reads TGTGCCAGCAGTTACTCGGCGTTAATTCCCTACAATGAGCAGTTCTTC. Residues: CASSYSALIPYNEQFF. The chain combines TRBV6-5 with TRBJ2-1; D call uncertain. The CDR3 totals 16 residues. From germline, CDR1 is MNHEY and CDR2 SVGAGI. V lost 0 bases and J lost 2, with 11 bases in between.

V and J are TRBV18 and TRBJ1-4; D gene ambiguous. The CDR3 is 13 amino acids. The V and J ends lost 3 bases and 5 bases respectively, with 7 bases between them. Germline V gene sequence: CDR1 KGHSH, CDR2 LQKENI. The CDR3 spells CASSPLVNEKLFF. CDR3 coding DNA: TGTGCCAGCTCACCTCTTGTAAATGAAAAACTGTTTTTT.

This clonotype was recorded once. The chain employs TRBV9 and TRBJ2-7, with TRBD2 identical over 9 bases. Germline CDR1 and CDR2: SGDLS and YYNGEE. The CDR3 spans 15 residues. V lost 2 bases, J lost 7 bases, and 10 bases stayed unmatched. Here the CDR3 reads CASSVLLAGNNEQYF. CDR3 in DNA: TGTGCCAGCAGCGTGTTACTAGCGGGTAACAATGAGCAGTACTTC.

The V and J genes are TRBV10-3 and TRBJ1-1, with D possibly TRBD1 on 6 matching bases. V dropped 6 bases and J dropped 6 bases, with 17 bases sitting between them. CDR3 length: 14 amino acids. Per germline, CDR1 ENHRY and CDR2 SYGVKD. The CDR3 reads CAIRTEDSGAEAFF. In nucleotides, the CDR3 is TGTGCCATCAGGACGGAGGACAGCGGCGCTGAAGCTTTCTTT.

This chain connects TRBV20-1 to TRBJ1-2, with 7 positions matching TRBD1. Germline trimming cut 0 bases from V and 4 bases from J; bases unmatched to any gene: 8. Per germline, CDR1 DFQATT and CDR2 SNEGSKA (reference sequence). This CDR3 has 15 residues. In nucleotides, the CDR3 is TGCAGTGCTAGAGATCGGCAGGGGGGCCCCTATGGCTACACCTTC. Amino acids: CSARDRQGGPYGYTF.

The J gene is TRBJ1-2, the V gene TRBV12-3 or TRBV12-4, with 9 bases lining up with TRBD1. The CDR3 is 15 residues long. The J segment lost 7 bases and the V segment lost 0 bases, leaving 6 bases of the junction unmatched. The CDR3: CASSLAGGQGGGYTF. The DNA of the CDR3 is TGTGCCAGCAGTTTAGCGGGGGGACAGGGAGGTGGCTACACCTTC.

This clonotype has only one observation. The J gene is TRBJ2-1, the V gene TRBV3-1; D is uncertain. The J call may be in error: the DNA end matches TRBJ2-7 better. Germline-derived CDR1 and CDR2 are LGHDT and YNNKEL (reference sequence). The CDR3 has 15 amino acids. The CDR3 loop reads CASSQDGVSYNEQYF. CDR3 nucleotide sequence: TGTGCCAGCAGCCAAGATGGTGTCAGCTACAATGAGCAGTACTTC.

In its sample, this clonotype was seen many times. This chain uses TRBV20-1 with TRBJ2-5, with a weak D call TRBD1 (5 bases). Germline CDR1 is DFQATT and CDR2 is SNEGSKA (reference sequence). The CDR3 extends over 12 amino acids. V lost 5 bases and J 1 base, leaving 8 bases between the germline ends. Here the CDR3 reads CSAQGSQETQYF. As DNA, the CDR3 is TGCAGTGCTCAGGGTAGCCAAGAGACCCAGTACTTC.

The chain links TRBV7-2 to TRBJ1-2, with 10 nucleotides matching TRBD1. Germline values: CDR1 SGHTA, CDR2 FQGNSA. The J segment lost 4 bases and the V segment lost 5 bases, leaving 7 bases of the junction unmatched. CDR3 length: 15 amino acids. The CDR3 bases are TGTGCCAGCAGCCCGAGGACAGGGGGGCTCTATGGCTACACCTTC. Translating gives CASSPRTGGLYGYTF.

This chain connects TRBV28 to TRBJ2-1, with D perhaps TRBD1 (6 bases). The CDR3 has 15 residues. V was pared by 4 bases and J by 6 bases, with 16 bases between. The germline V gene has CDR1 MDHEN and CDR2 SYDVKM. The CDR3 sequence is CASSSGGIGGNEQFF. The CDR3 bases are TGTGCCAGCAGTTCAGGTGGGATAGGGGGCAATGAGCAGTTCTTC. The variable domain in full, completed from reference TRBV28 and TRBJ2-1, reads DVKVTQSSRYLVKRTGEKVFLECVQDMDHENMFWYRQDPGLGLRLIYFSYDVKMKEKGDIPEGYSVSREKKERFSLILESASTNQTSMYLCASSSGGIGGNEQFFGPGTRLTVL.

This clonotype was detected many times. The chain has TRBV7-6 and TRBJ1-5; D is unresolved. V dropped 1 base and J dropped 4 bases, with 5 bases sitting between them. Germline V CDR1 and CDR2: SGHVS, FNYEAQ. The CDR3 contains 13 residues. The CDR3 sequence is CASSLGENQPQHF. CDR3 bases: TGTGCCAGCAGCTTAGGGGAGAATCAGCCCCAGCATTTT.

This chain joins TRBV12-3 or TRBV12-4 and TRBJ1-5; D gene ambiguous. V gave up 6 bases and J gave up 3 bases, with 12 bases separating them. CDR3 length: 14 residues. The chain's CDR3 is CASSGGFPNQPQHF. The CDR3 bases are TGTGCCAGCAGCGGAGGGTTCCCCAATCAGCCCCAGCATTTT.